A selection of T cell receptor beta chains follows, all from one sample in a study of T cells in Graves' hyperthyroidism and ophthalmopathy. TCRdb re-derived calls from the multiplex PCR reads in MiXCR, one entry per CDR3 protein. Of 600,000 or so distinct CDR3 sequences in the sample, more than 12% were seen once. Sequencing was done on a sample of blood. The receptors derive from a woman between 45 and 65 years old with Graves' ophthalmopathy. Each CDR3 is given with its conserved first and last residue. Fields, in order: clone size, D gene, V gene, J gene, CDR3 DNA, CDR3 protein. The D gene is left open where the match is weak. Clone sizes are given selectively: once, few, many, or a class where the clone is expanded.

many,.,TRBV6-2/TRBV6-3,TRBJ2-1,TGTGCCACCTCAAGGTGGACTTCAAACAATGAGCAGTTCTTC,CATSRWTSNNEQFF
many,TRBD1,TRBV12-3/TRBV12-4,TRBJ2-3,TGTGCCAGCAGTCCTTCCAGGGGGCGCCCAGATACGCAGTATTTT,CASSPSRGRPDTQYF
.,.,TRBV19,TRBJ2-6,TGTGCCAGTAGTACGGTTATTGCCATGGGATCAGGGTCTGGGGCCAACGTCCTGACTTTC,CASSTVIAMGSGSGANVLTF
many,.,TRBV11-2,TRBJ2-5,TGTGCCAGCAGCTTCTTCTCTAGTCAAGAGACCCAGTACTTC,CASSFFSSQETQYF
.,TRBD1,TRBV30,TRBJ1-2,TGTGCCTGGAGTGGGGACAGGGGTTATGGCTACACCTTC,CAWSGDRGYGYTF
many,.,TRBV15,TRBJ2-5,TGTGCCACCAGCCCCGACAGGCCCCAAGAGACCCAGTACTTC,CATSPDRPQETQYF
.,.,TRBV14,TRBJ2-3,TGTGCCAGCAGCCAAGATCCGGGGGCCACAGATACGCAGTATTTT,CASSQDPGATDTQYF
many,TRBD1,TRBV20-1,TRBJ2-1,TGCAGTGCTAGTGGGACAGGGGGTTTCAATGAGCAGTTCTTC,CSASGTGGFNEQFF
many,.,TRBV6-1,TRBJ2-5,TGTGCCAGCAGTCGATCAACGGTTGAAGAGACCCAGTACTTC,CASSRSTVEETQYF
few,TRBD2,TRBV12-3/TRBV12-4,TRBJ2-2,TGTGCCAGCAGGCAGCGGGAGTACACCGGGGAGCTGTTTTTT,CASRQREYTGELFF
many,TRBD1,TRBV30,TRBJ1-2,TGTGCCTGGAGTCCACACAGGGGGCGCGAATATGGCTACACCTTC,CAWSPHRGREYGYTF
few,TRBD2,TRBV12-3/TRBV12-4,TRBJ2-1,TGTGCCAGCAGTCAACGGACTAGCGGACACAATGAGCAGTTCTTC,CASSQRTSGHNEQFF
many,TRBD1,TRBV7-2,TRBJ2-1,TGTGCCAGCAGGACGACAGGGCCACTAAGTAGCTCCTACAATGAGCAGTTCTTC,CASRTTGPLSSSYNEQFF
many,TRBD2,TRBV30,TRBJ2-7,TGTGCCACCCTGGGACTAGCGGGAGAGAACGAGCAGTACTTC,CATLGLAGENEQYF
many,TRBD2,TRBV7-9,TRBJ2-1,TGTGCCAGCAACTCTAAGCGGGGGGATGAGCAGTTCTTC,CASNSKRGDEQFF
.,.,TRBV5-1,TRBJ2-1,TGCGCCAGCTGGGGGCGGGGTCAGGGCGGCAATGAGCAGTTCTTC,CASWGRGQGGNEQFF
many,TRBD2,TRBV20-1,TRBJ2-7,TGCAGTGCTAGAGTGACTTCTAGCGGGAGAATTCCCTACGAGCAGTACTTC,CSARVTSSGRIPYEQYF
few,TRBD1,TRBV20-1,TRBJ1-5,TGCAGTGCTAGAGATCATGTGCGGCAGGGGGAGGTTCAGCCCCAGCATTTT,CSARDHVRQGEVQPQHF
many,.,TRBV6-1,TRBJ2-5,TGTGCCAGCAGGAGAGCTCAAGAGACCCAGTACTTC,CASRRAQETQYF
many,.,TRBV11-2,TRBJ1-1,TGTGCCAGCAGCTTAGTTAGCAGGGGCGAAGCTTTCTTT,CASSLVSRGEAFF
many,TRBD1,TRBV28,TRBJ2-1,TGTGCCAGCAGTGAACGGGGACAGGGGGGTCTTGAGCAGTTCTTC,CASSERGQGGLEQFF
many,.,TRBV30,TRBJ1-1,TGTGCCTGGAGTGTACTAAAAAACACTGAAGCTTTCTTT,CAWSVLKNTEAFF
.,.,TRBV9,TRBJ1-5,TGTGCCAGCAGCGTTTACGGTGGCAATCAGCCCCAGCATTTT,CASSVYGGNQPQHF
few,TRBD1,TRBV4-1,TRBJ1-5,TGCGCCAGCAGCCTTTCCGGACAGGCGGTTCAGCCCCAGCATTTT,CASSLSGQAVQPQHF
many,TRBD2,TRBV30,TRBJ2-1,TGTGCCTGGAGTAGACTAGCGGGTGACAATGAGCAGTTCTTC,CAWSRLAGDNEQFF
few,.,TRBV7-2,TRBJ1-2,TGTGCCAGCAGCTTAGAGCAGGGCCCCTCGGTTCATGGCTACACCTTC,CASSLEQGPSVHGYTF
many,TRBD1,TRBV12-3/TRBV12-4,TRBJ1-2,TGTGCCAATGCGCCAACAGGGGAGGGTGGCTACACCTTC,CANAPTGEGGYTF
many,.,TRBV7-2,TRBJ1-6,TGTGCCAGCAGCCCCTTCCGAGGGGATTCACCCCTCCACTTT,CASSPFRGDSPLHF
many,.,TRBV7-2,TRBJ2-1,TGTGCCAGCAGGACTGACTCCTACAATGAGCAGTTCTTC,CASRTDSYNEQFF
many,.,TRBV12-3/TRBV12-4,TRBJ2-3,TGTGCCAGCTGTCCGGTATTGACCACAGATACGCAGTATTTT,CASCPVLTTDTQYF
many,.,TRBV13,TRBJ2-5,TGTGCCAGCAGCCCGAGGACCGTAAGAAAAGAGACCCAGTACTTC,CASSPRTVRKETQYF
.,TRBD2,TRBV20-1,TRBJ2-1,TGCAGTGCCCCGGGACTAGCGCGCAATGAGCAGTTCTTC,CSAPGLARNEQFF
many,TRBD1,TRBV7-8,TRBJ1-3,TGTGCCAGCAGCCCCTTTGACAGGGCGAACGGAAACACCATATATTTT,CASSPFDRANGNTIYF
few,TRBD2,TRBV7-2,TRBJ2-7,TGTGCCAGCAGCTTAGATGGTAGCGGGACCCCCTACGAGCAGTACTTC,CASSLDGSGTPYEQYF
many,.,TRBV28,TRBJ2-7,TGTGCCAGCAGTTTAAGTGGCAGAATCTACGAGCAGTACTTC,CASSLSGRIYEQYF
many,TRBD2,TRBV12-3/TRBV12-4,TRBJ2-7,TGTGCCAGCTTTGGACGCTTAGCGGGAGGGTATTACGAGCAGTACTTC,CASFGRLAGGYYEQYF
.,TRBD2,TRBV6-2/TRBV6-3,TRBJ2-5,TGTGCCAGCAGTCCTTCCGTTGAGCGGGGGGAAGAGACCCAGTACTTC,CASSPSVERGEETQYF
many,TRBD2,TRBV2,TRBJ2-2,TGTGCCAGCAGTGAAGCTCGGGGACTAGCGGGCGGCACCGGGGAGCTGTTTTTT,CASSEARGLAGGTGELFF
many,.,TRBV27,TRBJ1-1,TGTGCCAGCGACGTCGGTTTTTTTCCCAACACTGAAGCTTTCTTT,CASDVGFFPNTEAFF
few,TRBD1,TRBV5-1,TRBJ1-4,TGCGCCAGCAGCCCCGGACAGGGGAGAGAAAAACTGTTTTTT,CASSPGQGREKLFF
.,.,TRBV9,TRBJ2-2,TGTGCCAGCAGCGTAGCTGAGGGTACCACCGGGGAGCTGTTTTTT,CASSVAEGTTGELFF
many,.,TRBV3-2,TRBJ2-3,TGTGCCAGCAGTCAAGCCGGACAGGGCTGGCCAGATACGCAGTATTTT,CASSQAGQGWPDTQYF
many,.,TRBV5-1,TRBJ2-7,TGCGCCAGCAGCCCTCGGGACGGCCGCTACGAGCAGTACTTC,CASSPRDGRYEQYF
many,.,TRBV5-5,TRBJ2-7,TGTGCCAGCAGCCCGGGACCGTCGACTCTCCGCGAGCAGTACTTC,CASSPGPSTLREQYF